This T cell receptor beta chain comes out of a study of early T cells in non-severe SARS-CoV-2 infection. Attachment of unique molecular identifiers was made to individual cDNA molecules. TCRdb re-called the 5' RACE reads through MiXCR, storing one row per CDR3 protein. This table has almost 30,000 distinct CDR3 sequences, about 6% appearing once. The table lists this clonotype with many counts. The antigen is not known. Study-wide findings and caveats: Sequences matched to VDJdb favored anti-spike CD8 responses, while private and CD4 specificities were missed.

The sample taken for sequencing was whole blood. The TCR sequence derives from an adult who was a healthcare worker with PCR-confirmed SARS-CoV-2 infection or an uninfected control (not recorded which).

This CDR3 reads CSVEENPVLGFSEAFF. The CDR3 bases are TGCAGCGTTGAAGAGAATCCAGTCCTCGGGTTTAGTGAAGCTTTCTTT. The chain joins TRBV29-1 to TRBJ1-1, with D unclear. Trimming shortened V by 0 bases and J by 7 bases, and 21 bases separated the two germline ends. The germline V gene has CDR1 SQVTM and CDR2 ANQGSEA. The CDR3 totals 16 residues.